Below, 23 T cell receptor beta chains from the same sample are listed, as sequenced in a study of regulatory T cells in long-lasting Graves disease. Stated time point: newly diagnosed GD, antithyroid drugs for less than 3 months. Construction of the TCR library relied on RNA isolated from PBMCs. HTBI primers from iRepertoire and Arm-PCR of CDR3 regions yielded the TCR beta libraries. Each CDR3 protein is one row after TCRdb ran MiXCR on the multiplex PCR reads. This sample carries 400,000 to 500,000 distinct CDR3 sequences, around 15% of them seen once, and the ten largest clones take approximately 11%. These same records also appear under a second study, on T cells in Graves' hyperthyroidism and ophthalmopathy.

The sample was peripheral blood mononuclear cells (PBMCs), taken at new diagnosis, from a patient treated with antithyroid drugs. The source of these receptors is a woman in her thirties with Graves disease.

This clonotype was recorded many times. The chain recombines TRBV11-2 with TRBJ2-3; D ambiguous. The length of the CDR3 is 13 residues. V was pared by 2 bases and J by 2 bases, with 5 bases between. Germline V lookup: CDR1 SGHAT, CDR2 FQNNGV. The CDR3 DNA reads TGTGCCAGCAGCTTACATTACACAGATACGCAGTATTTT. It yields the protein CASSLHYTDTQYF.

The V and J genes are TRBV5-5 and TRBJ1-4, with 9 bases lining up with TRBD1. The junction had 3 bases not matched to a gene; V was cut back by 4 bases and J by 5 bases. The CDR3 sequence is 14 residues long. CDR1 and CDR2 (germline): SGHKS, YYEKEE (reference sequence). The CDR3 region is CASSETGGNEKLFF. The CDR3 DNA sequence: TGTGCCAGCAGCGAGACAGGGGGGAATGAAAAACTGTTTTTT.

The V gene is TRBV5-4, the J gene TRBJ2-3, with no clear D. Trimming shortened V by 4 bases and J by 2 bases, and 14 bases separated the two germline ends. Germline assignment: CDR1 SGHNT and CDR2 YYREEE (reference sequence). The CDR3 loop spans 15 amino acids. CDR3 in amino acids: CASSPQDGYTDTQYF. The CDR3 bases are TGTGCCAGCAGCCCCCAGGACGGATACACAGATACGCAGTATTTT.

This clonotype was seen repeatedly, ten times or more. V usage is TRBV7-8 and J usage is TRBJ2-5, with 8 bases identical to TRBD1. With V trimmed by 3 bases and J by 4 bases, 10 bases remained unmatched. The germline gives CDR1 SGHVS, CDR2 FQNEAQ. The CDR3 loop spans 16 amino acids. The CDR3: CASSFWTGQLGETQYF. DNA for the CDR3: TGTGCCAGCAGCTTCTGGACAGGGCAGTTAGGAGAGACCCAGTACTTC.

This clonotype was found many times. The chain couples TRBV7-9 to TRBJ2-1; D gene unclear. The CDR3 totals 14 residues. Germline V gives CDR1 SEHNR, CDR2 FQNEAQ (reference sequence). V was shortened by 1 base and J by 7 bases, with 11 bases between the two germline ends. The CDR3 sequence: CASSLGIGPNEQFF. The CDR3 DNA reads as TGTGCCAGCAGCTTAGGTATAGGCCCAAATGAGCAGTTCTTC.

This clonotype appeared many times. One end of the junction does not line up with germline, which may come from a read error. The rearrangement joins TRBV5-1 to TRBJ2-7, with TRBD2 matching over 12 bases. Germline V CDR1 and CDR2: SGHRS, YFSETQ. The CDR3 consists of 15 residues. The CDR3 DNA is TGTGCCAGCAGCACCCTAGCGGGAGGGGGCCACGAGCAGTACTTC. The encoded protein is CASSTLAGGGHEQYF.

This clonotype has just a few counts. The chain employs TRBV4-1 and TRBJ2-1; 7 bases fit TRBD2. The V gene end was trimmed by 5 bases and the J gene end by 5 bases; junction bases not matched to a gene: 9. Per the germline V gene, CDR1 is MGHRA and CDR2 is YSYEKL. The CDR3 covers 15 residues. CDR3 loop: CASSKIAGPNNEQFF. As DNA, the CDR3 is TGCGCCAGCAGCAAAATAGCGGGTCCGAACAATGAGCAGTTCTTC.

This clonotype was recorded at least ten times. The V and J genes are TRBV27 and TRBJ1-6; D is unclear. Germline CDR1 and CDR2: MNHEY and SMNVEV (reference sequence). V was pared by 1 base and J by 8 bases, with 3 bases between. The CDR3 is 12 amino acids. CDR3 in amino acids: CASSLYHSPLHF. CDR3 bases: TGTGCCAGCAGTTTATATCATTCACCCCTCCACTTT.

As DNA, the CDR3 is TGTGCCAGCTCACCCGGGACAGGACACAATGAGCAGTTCTTC. Translating it yields CASSPGTGHNEQFF. This chain connects TRBV18 to TRBJ2-1; 8 nucleotides match TRBD1. V was clipped by 3 bases and J by 5 bases; unmatched bases: 3. Germline V gene lookup returns CDR1 KGHSH and CDR2 LQKENI. The CDR3 runs to 14 residues.

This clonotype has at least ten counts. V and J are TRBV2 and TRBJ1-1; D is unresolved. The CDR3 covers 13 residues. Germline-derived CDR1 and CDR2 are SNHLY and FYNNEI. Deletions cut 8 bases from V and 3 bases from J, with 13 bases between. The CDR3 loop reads CASVGFRDTEAFF. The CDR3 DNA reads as TGTGCCAGCGTTGGCTTTAGGGACACTGAAGCTTTCTTT.

CDR3 coding DNA: TGTGCCAGCAGCCACAGCCGGGGGGCCCTCGCTTTCTTT. It is translated as CASSHSRGALAFF. J is TRBJ1-1 and V is TRBV3-1; a possible D gene is TRBD1 (6 bases). Looked up from germline, CDR1 is LGHDT and CDR2 is YNNKEL (reference sequence). V gave up 3 bases and J gave up 11 bases, with 16 bases separating them. This CDR3 spans 13 amino acids.

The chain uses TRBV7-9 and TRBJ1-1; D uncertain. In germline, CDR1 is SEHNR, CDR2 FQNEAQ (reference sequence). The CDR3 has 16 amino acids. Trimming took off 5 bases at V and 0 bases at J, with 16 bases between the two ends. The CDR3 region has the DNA TGTGCCAGCAGCCCAGGAGGCTACAGCCTGAACACTGAAGCTTTCTTT. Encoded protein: CASSPGGYSLNTEAFF.

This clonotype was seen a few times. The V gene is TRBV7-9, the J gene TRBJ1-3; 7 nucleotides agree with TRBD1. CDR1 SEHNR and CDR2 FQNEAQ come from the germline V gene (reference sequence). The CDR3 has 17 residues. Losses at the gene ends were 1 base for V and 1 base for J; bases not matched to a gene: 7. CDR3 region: CASSLVIGTASGNTIYF. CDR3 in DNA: TGTGCCAGCAGCTTAGTTATCGGGACAGCGTCTGGAAACACCATATATTTT. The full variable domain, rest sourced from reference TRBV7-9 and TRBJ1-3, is DTGVSQNPRHKITKRGQNVTFRCDPISEHNRLYWYRQTLGQGPEFLTYFQNEAQLEKSRLLSDRFSAERPKGSFSTLEIQRTEQGDSAMYLCASSLVIGTASGNTIYFGEGSWLTVV.

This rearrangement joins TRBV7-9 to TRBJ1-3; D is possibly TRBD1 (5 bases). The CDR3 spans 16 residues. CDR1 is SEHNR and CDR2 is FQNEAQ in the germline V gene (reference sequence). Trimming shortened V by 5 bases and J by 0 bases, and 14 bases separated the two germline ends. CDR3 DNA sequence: TGTGCCAGCAGCCGCGCCAGGGCCCGCTCTGGAAACACCATATATTTT. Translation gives CASSRARARSGNTIYF.

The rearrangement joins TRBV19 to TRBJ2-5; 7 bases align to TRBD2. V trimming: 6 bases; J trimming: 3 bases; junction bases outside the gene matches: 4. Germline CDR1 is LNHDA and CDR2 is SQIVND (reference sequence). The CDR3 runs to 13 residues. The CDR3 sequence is CASRGAGEETQYF. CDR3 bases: TGTGCCAGTAGAGGGGCGGGGGAAGAGACCCAGTACTTC.

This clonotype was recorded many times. In DNA form, the CDR3 reads TGTGCCAGCATCTACGGGGGCCTTACACGCTACGAGCAGTACTTC. This encodes CASIYGGLTRYEQYF. V and J are TRBV2 and TRBJ2-7; tentatively, D is TRBD1 or TRBD2 (6 bases each). V dropped 7 bases and J dropped 3 bases, with 19 bases sitting between them. CDR1 is SNHLY, CDR2 FYNNEI, per germline. The CDR3 sequence is 15 residues long.

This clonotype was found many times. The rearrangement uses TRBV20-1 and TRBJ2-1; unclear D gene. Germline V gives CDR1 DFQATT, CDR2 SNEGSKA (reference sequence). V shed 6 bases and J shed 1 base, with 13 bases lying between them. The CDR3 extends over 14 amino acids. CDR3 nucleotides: TGCAGTGCCGAACGTCAGACGTCCTACAATGAGCAGTTCTTC. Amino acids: CSAERQTSYNEQFF.

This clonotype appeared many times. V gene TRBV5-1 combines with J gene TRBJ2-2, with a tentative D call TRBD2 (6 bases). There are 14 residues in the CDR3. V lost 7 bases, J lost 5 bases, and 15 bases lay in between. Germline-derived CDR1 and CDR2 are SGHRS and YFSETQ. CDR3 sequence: CASARDRGTGELFF. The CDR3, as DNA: TGCGCCAGCGCTCGGGACCGGGGGACCGGGGAGCTGTTTTTT.

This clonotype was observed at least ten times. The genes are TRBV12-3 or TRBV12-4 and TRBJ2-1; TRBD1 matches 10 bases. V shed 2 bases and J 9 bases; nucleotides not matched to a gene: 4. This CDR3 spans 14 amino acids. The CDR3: CASSLRDRGPEQFF. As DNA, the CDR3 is TGTGCCAGCAGTTTACGGGACAGGGGACCTGAGCAGTTCTTC.

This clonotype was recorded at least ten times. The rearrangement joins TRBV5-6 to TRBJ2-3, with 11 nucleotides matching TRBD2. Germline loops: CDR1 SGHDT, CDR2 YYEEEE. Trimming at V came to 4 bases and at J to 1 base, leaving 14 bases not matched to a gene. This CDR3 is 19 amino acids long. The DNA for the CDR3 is TGTGCCAGCAGCCCGGGACTAGCGGAACCATGGTTGGGCACAGATACGCAGTATTTT. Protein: CASSPGLAEPWLGTDTQYF.

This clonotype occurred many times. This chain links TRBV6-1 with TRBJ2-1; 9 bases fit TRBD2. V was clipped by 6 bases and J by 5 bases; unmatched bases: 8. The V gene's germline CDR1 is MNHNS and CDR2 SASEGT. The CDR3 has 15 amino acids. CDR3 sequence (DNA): TGTGCCAGCAGAATAGCGGGAGTGACCGACAATGAGCAGTTCTTC. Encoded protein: CASRIAGVTDNEQFF.

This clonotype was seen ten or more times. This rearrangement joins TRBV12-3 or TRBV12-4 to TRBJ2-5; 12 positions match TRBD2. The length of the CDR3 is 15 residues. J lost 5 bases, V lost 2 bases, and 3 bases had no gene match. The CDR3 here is CASSLRLAGGETQYF. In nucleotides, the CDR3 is TGTGCCAGCAGTTTACGGCTAGCGGGAGGGGAGACCCAGTACTTC.

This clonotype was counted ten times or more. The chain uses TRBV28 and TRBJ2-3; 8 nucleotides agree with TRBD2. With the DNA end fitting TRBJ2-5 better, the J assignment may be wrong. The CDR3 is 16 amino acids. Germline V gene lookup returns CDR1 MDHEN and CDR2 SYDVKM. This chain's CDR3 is CASSSLLTSGEETQYF. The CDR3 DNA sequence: TGTGCCAGCAGTTCCCTCCTTACTAGCGGAGAGGAGACCCAGTACTTC.